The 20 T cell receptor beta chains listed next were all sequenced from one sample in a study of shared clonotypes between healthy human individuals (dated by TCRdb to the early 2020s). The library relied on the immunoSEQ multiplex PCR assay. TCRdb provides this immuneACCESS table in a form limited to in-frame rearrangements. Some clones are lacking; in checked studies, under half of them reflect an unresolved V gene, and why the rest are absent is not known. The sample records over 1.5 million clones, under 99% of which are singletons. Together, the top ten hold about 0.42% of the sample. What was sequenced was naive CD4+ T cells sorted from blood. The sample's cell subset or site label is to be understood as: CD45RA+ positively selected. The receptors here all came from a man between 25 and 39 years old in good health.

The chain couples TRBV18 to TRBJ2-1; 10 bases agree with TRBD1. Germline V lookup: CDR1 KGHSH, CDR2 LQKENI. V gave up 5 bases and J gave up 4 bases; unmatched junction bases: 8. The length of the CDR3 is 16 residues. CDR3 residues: CASSNTGTGVYNEQFF. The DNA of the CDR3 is TGTGCCAGCTCAAATACCGGGACAGGGGTGTACAATGAGCAGTTCTTC.

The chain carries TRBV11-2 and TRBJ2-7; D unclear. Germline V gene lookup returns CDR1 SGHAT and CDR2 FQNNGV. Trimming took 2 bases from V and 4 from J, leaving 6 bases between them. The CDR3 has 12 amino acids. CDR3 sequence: CASSLRPYEQYF. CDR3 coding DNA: TGTGCCAGCAGCTTAAGACCATACGAGCAGTACTTC.

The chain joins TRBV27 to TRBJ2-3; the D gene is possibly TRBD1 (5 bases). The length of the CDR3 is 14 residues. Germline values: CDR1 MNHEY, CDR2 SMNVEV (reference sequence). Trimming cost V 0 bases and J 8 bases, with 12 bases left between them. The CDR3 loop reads CASSLSLTGFTQYF. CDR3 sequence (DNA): TGTGCCAGCAGTTTATCGCTAACAGGATTTACGCAGTATTTT.

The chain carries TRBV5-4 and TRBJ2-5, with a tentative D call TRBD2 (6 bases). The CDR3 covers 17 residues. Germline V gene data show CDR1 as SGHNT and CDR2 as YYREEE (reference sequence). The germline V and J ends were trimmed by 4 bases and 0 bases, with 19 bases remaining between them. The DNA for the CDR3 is TGTGCCAGCAGCACCGAGGCTTTAGCGGCTAACCAAGAGACCCAGTACTTC. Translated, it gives CASSTEALAANQETQYF.

CDR3 DNA: TGTGCCAGCAGCTTAGCCAGGACAGGGGGTTCCAATGAGCAGTTCTTC. It yields the protein CASSLARTGGSNEQFF. This chain uses TRBV7-3 with TRBJ2-1, with 10 bases identical to TRBD1. Looked up from germline, CDR1 is SGHTA and CDR2 is FQGTGA. CDR3 size: 16 residues. V dropped 2 bases and J dropped 6; count of bases not matched to a gene: 7. Full variable domain (missing parts from reference TRBV7-3 and TRBJ2-1): GAGVSQTPSNKVTEKGKYVELRCDPISGHTALYWYRQSLGQGPEFLIYFQGTGAADDSGLPNDRFFAVRPEGSVSTLKIQRTERGDSAVYLCASSLARTGGSNEQFFGPGTRLTVL.

This CDR3 is CASSEFGLAGPNSEQYF. The CDR3, as DNA: TGCGCCAGCAGTGAGTTTGGACTAGCGGGACCTAACTCCGAGCAGTACTTC. V and J are TRBV10-1 and TRBJ2-7; TRBD2 matches 12 bases. This CDR3 is 17 amino acids long. Per the germline V gene, CDR1 is WNHNN and CDR2 is SYGVQD (reference sequence). With 1 base clipped from V and 6 bases from J, the junction kept 10 bases outside the gene matches.

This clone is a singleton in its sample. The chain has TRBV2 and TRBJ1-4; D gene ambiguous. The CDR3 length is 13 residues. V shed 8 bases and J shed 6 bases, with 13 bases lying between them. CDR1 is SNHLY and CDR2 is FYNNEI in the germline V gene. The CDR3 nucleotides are TGTGCCAGCTCGGGAGTTTGGGATGAAAAACTGTTTTTT. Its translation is CASSGVWDEKLFF. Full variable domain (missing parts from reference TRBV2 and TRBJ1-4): EPEVTQTPSHQVTQMGQEVILRCVPISNHLYFYWYRQILGQKVEFLVSFYNNEISEKSEIFDDQFSVERPDGSNFTLKIRSTKLEDSAMYFCASSGVWDEKLFFGSGTQLSVL.

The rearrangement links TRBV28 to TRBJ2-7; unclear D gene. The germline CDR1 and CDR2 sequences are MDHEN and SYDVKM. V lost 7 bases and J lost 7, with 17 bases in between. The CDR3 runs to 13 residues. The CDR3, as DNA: TGTGCCAGCACCAAACTCTCACACGAGGAGCAGTACTTC. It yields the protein CASTKLSHEEQYF. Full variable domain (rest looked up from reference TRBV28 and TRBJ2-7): DVKVTQSSRYLVKRTGEKVFLECVQDMDHENMFWYRQDPGLGLRLIYFSYDVKMKEKGDIPEGYSVSREKKERFSLILESASTNQTSMYLCASTKLSHEEQYFGPGTRLTVT.

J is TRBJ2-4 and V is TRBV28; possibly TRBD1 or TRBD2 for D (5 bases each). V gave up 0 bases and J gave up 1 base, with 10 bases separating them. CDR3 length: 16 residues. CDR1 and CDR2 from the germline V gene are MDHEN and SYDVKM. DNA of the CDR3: TGTGCCAGCAGTTTATGGGCAGGGACGGCCAAAAACATTCAGTACTTC. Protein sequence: CASSLWAGTAKNIQYF.

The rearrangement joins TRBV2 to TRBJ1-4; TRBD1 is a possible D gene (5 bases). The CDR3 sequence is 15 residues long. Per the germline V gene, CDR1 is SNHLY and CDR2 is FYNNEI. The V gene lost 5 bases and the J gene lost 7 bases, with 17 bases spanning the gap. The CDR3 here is CASSPVGARGEKLFF. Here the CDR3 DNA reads TGTGCCAGCAGTCCAGTTGGGGCGAGGGGTGAAAAACTGTTTTTT.

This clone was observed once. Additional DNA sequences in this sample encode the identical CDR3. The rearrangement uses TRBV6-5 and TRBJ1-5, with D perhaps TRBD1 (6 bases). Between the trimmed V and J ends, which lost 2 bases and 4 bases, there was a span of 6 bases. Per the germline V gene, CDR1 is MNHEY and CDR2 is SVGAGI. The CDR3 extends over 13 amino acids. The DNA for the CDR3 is TGTGCCAGCAGTTACGACAGGAATCAGCCCCAGCATTTT. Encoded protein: CASSYDRNQPQHF.

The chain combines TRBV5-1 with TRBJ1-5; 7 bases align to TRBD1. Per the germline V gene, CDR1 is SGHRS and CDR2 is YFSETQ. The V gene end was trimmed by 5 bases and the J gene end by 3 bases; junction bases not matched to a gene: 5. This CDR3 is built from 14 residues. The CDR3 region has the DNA TGCGCCAGCAGGCCCGGGACAGACAATCAGCCCCAGCATTTT. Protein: CASRPGTDNQPQHF.

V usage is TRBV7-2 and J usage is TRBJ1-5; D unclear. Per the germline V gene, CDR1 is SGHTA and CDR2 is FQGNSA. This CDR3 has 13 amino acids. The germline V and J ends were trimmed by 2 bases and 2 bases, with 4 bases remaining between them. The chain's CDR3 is CASSLYGNQPQHF. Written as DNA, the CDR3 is TGTGCCAGCAGCTTATATGGCAATCAGCCCCAGCATTTT. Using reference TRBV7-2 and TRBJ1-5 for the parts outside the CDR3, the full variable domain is GAGVSQSPSNKVTEKGKDVELRCDPISGHTALYWYRQSLGQGLEFLIYFQGNSAPDKSGLPSDRFSAERTGGSVSTLTIQRTQQEDSAVYLCASSLYGNQPQHFGDGTRLSIL.

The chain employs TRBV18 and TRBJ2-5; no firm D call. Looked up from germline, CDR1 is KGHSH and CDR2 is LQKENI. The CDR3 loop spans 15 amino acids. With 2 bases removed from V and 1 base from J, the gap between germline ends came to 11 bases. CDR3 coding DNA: TGTGCCAGCTCACCAATGGGCCCCCCCCAAGAGACCCAGTACTTC. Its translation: CASSPMGPPQETQYF. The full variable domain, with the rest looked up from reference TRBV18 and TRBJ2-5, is NAGVMQNPRHLVRRRGQEARLRCSPMKGHSHVYWYRQLPEEGLKFMVYLQKENIIDESGMPKERFSAEFPKEGPSILRIQQVVRGDSAAYFCASSPMGPPQETQYFGPGTRLLVL.

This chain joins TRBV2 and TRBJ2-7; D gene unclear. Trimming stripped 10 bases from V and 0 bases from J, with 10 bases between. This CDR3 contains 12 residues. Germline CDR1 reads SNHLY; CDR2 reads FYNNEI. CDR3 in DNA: TGTGCCACCCGACCGAGCTCCTACGAGCAGTACTTC. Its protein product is CATRPSSYEQYF.

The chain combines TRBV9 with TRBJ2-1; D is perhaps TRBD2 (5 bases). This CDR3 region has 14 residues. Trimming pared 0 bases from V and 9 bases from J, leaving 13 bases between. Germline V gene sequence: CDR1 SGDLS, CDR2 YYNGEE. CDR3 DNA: TGTGCCAGCAGCGTAGTGGGAGAGTTGGGTGAGCAGTTCTTC. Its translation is CASSVVGELGEQFF.

The CDR3 reads CASSTSGGGGEKLFF. The CDR3 region has the DNA TGTGCCAGCAGCACCTCAGGGGGTGGGGGTGAAAAACTGTTTTTT. The V call is TRBV11-2, the J call TRBJ1-4; 7 nucleotides agree with TRBD1. Trimming took 5 bases from V and 7 from J; bases not matched to a gene: 10. Germline-derived CDR1 and CDR2 are SGHAT and FQNNGV. The CDR3 contains 15 residues.

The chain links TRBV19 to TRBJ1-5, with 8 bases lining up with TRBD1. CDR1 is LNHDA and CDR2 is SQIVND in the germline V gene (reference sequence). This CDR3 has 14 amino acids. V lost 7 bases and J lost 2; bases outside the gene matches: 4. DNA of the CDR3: TGTGCCAGTACCCTGGGACAGGGCAATCAGCCCCAGCATTTT. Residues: CASTLGQGNQPQHF.

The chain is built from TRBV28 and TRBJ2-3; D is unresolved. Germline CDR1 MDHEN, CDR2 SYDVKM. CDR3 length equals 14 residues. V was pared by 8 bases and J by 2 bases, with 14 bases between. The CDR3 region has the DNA TGTGCCAGCGGCATCACCGGCCTCACAGATACGCAGTATTTT. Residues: CASGITGLTDTQYF.

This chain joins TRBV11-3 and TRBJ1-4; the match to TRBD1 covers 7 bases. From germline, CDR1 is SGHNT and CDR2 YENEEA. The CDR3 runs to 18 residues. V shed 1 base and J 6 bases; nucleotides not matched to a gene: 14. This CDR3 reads CASSLVGTLNRGDEKLFF. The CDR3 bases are TGTGCCAGCAGCTTAGTTGGTACCCTCAACAGGGGCGATGAAAAACTGTTTTTT.